Presented here are 11 T cell receptor beta chains from one specimen sequenced in a study of T cell changes during pregnancy in multiple sclerosis. TCRdb keeps only in-frame clones here, not all; method: immunoSEQ multiplex PCR. The sample lists about 38,000 clones, about 94% occurring once. The sample consisted of CD4+ T cells from peripheral blood mononuclear cells, taken in the second trimester of pregnancy. These receptors all stem from a female donor with multiple sclerosis, enrolled in a pregnancy study.

This clone was seen just once. The V gene is TRBV28, the J gene TRBJ2-7, with TRBD1 matching 7 bases. The junction had 16 bases not matched to a gene; V was cut back by 10 bases and J by 7 bases. Germline V gene data show CDR1 as MDHEN and CDR2 as SYDVKM. This CDR3 is built from 14 residues. This CDR3 is CATVTGPLGAEQYF. In nucleotides, the CDR3 is TGTGCCACTGTGACAGGGCCGTTAGGGGCTGAGCAGTACTTC.

The V gene is TRBV11-2, the J gene TRBJ2-5; a possible D gene is TRBD2 (6 bases). The CDR3 spans 13 residues. V dropped 5 bases and J dropped 5 bases, with 12 bases sitting between them. CDR1 is SGHAT, CDR2 FQNNGV, per germline. CDR3: CASSMGLAETQYF. The CDR3 DNA follows: TGTGCCAGCAGCATGGGACTGGCGGAGACCCAGTACTTC.

V gene TRBV5-1 combines with J gene TRBJ1-4, with TRBD1 as a possible D gene (6 bases). This CDR3 has 15 residues. The V end lost 3 bases, the J end lost 2 bases, and 11 bases lay between the germline ends. The germline gives CDR1 SGHRS, CDR2 YFSETQ. CDR3 in amino acids: CASSWDMRTNEKLFF. The CDR3 bases are TGCGCCAGCAGCTGGGACATGAGGACTAATGAAAAACTGTTTTTT.

About this clone: The identical CDR3 is also encoded by other nucleotide sequences in the sample. The chain links TRBV5-1 to TRBJ2-2; a weak D match, TRBD1 (6 bases). This CDR3 is built from 14 residues. V was cut by 5 bases and J by 1 base, with 9 bases left in between. Germline V gene sequence: CDR1 SGHRS, CDR2 YFSETQ. Here the CDR3 DNA reads TGCGCCAGCAGTTTGACAGGGAACACCGGGGAGCTGTTTTTT. Amino acid sequence: CASSLTGNTGELFF.

The rearrangement joins TRBV28 to TRBJ1-1, with TRBD1 identical over 9 bases. Germline V lookup: CDR1 MDHEN, CDR2 SYDVKM. The CDR3 sequence is 16 residues long. J lost 6 bases, V lost 7 bases, and 15 bases had no gene match. CDR3 coding DNA: TGTGCCAGCACCTCGGACAGGGGCCGCCCTATACCTGAAGCTTTCTTT. Protein: CASTSDRGRPIPEAFF.

The chain combines TRBV5-4 with TRBJ2-3, with TRBD1 as a possible D gene (5 bases). The V and J ends lost 0 bases and 1 base respectively, with 9 bases between them. Germline V gene data show CDR1 as SGHNT and CDR2 as YYREEE (reference sequence). The CDR3 length is 15 residues. CDR3: CASSLGGLGTDTQYF. As DNA, the CDR3 is TGTGCCAGCAGCTTGGGGGGCTTGGGCACAGATACGCAGTATTTT.

The V and J genes are TRBV6-1 and TRBJ1-4; D is uncertain. Germline V CDR1 and CDR2: MNHNS, SASEGT. This CDR3 is 11 amino acids long. V was pared by 7 bases and J by 5 bases, with 5 bases between. DNA for the CDR3: TGTGCCAGCAAGGAGAATGAAAAACTGTTTTTT. It yields the protein CASKENEKLFF.

The chain employs TRBV4-3 and TRBJ1-2, with no clear D. This CDR3 has 13 amino acids. Trimming took off 1 base at V and 2 bases at J, with 5 bases between the two ends. CDR1 LGHNA and CDR2 YSLEER come from the germline V gene. The CDR3: CASSQGRNYGYTF. CDR3 coding DNA: TGCGCCAGCAGCCAAGGCCGGAACTATGGCTACACCTTC.

V is TRBV2 and J is TRBJ2-1; D unclear. Trimming stripped 11 bases from V and 9 bases from J, with 17 bases between. The CDR3 is made up of 12 amino acids. Germline lookup yields CDR1 SNHLY and CDR2 FYNNEI. In DNA, the CDR3 is TGTGCCTGTAGGCAAGGAGTGGGTGAGCAGTTCTTC. Protein: CACRQGVGEQFF. The variable domain in full, completed from reference TRBV2 and TRBJ2-1, reads EPEVTQTPSHQVTQMGQEVILRCVPISNHLYFYWYRQILGQKVEFLVSFYNNEISEKSEIFDDQFSVERPDGSNFTLKIRSTKLEDSAMYFCACRQGVGEQFFGPGTRLTVL.

The chain joins TRBV27 to TRBJ2-1; D might be TRBD2 (6 bases). Between the trimmed V and J ends, which lost 6 bases and 8 bases, there was a span of 14 bases. There are 13 residues in the CDR3. Germline CDR1 reads MNHEY; CDR2 reads SMNVEV (reference sequence). CDR3 region: CASSPPIADEQFF. As DNA, the CDR3 is TGTGCCAGCAGCCCGCCCATAGCGGATGAGCAGTTCTTC.

The sample holds one count of this clone. V and J are TRBV28 and TRBJ1-1, with D possibly TRBD1 on 5 matching bases. Per the germline V gene, CDR1 is MDHEN and CDR2 is SYDVKM. The length of the CDR3 is 12 residues. V lost 5 bases and J lost 8, with 12 bases in between. This chain's CDR3 is CASSIRDLEAFF. Written as DNA, the CDR3 is TGTGCCAGCAGTATCCGGGACTTAGAAGCTTTCTTT.